One and the same sample provided the 23 T cell receptor beta chains below, sequenced in a study of blood T cell repertoires in COVID-19. TCRdb keeps only in-frame clones here, not all; method: immunoSEQ multiplex PCR. The data show nearly 110,000 clones, 60% to 85% seen once. The sample comprised peripheral blood. The receptors come from an older man with COVID-19, enrolled during active disease.

This clone was observed a single time. CDR3 residues: CASSMGLGSSYEQYF. The CDR3 DNA sequence: TGTGCCAGTAGTATGGGGCTAGGAAGCTCCTACGAGCAGTACTTC. The genes are TRBV19 and TRBJ2-7, with D perhaps matching TRBD1 (5 bases). The CDR3 is 15 residues long. V shed 3 bases and J shed 0 bases, with 12 bases lying between them. In germline, CDR1 is LNHDA, CDR2 SQIVND (reference sequence).

This CDR3 reads CSVEKREGRDTQYF. CDR3 sequence (DNA): TGCAGCGTTGAAAAGCGGGAGGGCCGTGATACGCAGTATTTT. This rearrangement joins TRBV29-1 to TRBJ2-3; 10 nucleotides align to TRBD2. Germline CDR1 and CDR2: SQVTM and ANQGSEA. Trimming removed 2 bases from V and 6 bases from J; junction bases left unmatched: 5. The CDR3 is 14 amino acids.

This chain joins TRBV4-3 and TRBJ2-1, with TRBD2 identical over 9 bases. The CDR3 totals 17 residues. V shed 3 bases, J shed 4 bases, and the junction held 10 bases outside the gene matches. Germline CDR1 reads LGHNA; CDR2 reads YSLEER. The DNA of the CDR3 is TGCGCCAGCAGCCACCCGAGGACTAGCGAGATATACAATGAGCAGTTCTTC. Translating it yields CASSHPRTSEIYNEQFF.

The rearrangement joins TRBV5-4 to TRBJ2-5; 10 bases agree with TRBD2. The V gene end was trimmed by 4 bases and the J gene end by 6 bases; junction bases not matched to a gene: 9. CDR1 SGHNT and CDR2 YYREEE come from the germline V gene (reference sequence). This CDR3 has 15 amino acids. The CDR3 DNA sequence: TGTGCCAGCAGCGGACCGGGGACTAGCGCGCAGACCCAGTACTTC. This translates into CASSGPGTSAQTQYF.

In its sample, this clone was seen a few times. The rearrangement links TRBV27 to TRBJ1-4; 10 positions agree with TRBD1. The V and J ends lost 4 bases and 10 bases, in that order; junction bases with no gene match: 3. Germline lookup yields CDR1 MNHEY and CDR2 SMNVEV (reference sequence). The CDR3 loop spans 13 amino acids. As DNA, the CDR3 is TGTGCCAGCAGTTATGGGACAGGGGCAAAACTGTTTTTT. It codes for CASSYGTGAKLFF.

The chain links TRBV7-2 to TRBJ1-5; the match to TRBD1 covers 8 bases. Trimming took 5 bases from V and 8 from J; bases not matched to a gene: 5. The germline V gene has CDR1 SGHTA and CDR2 FQGNSA. This CDR3 has 13 amino acids. CDR3 DNA: TGTGCCAGCAGCACCGGACAGGGTAAGCCCCAGCATTTT. It encodes CASSTGQGKPQHF.

This clone came up many times. This chain uses TRBV9 with TRBJ2-7; 7 bases fit TRBD1. Looked up from germline, CDR1 is SGDLS and CDR2 is YYNGEE. This CDR3 is built from 13 residues. J gave up 7 bases and V 2 bases, and 6 bases lay outside the gene matches. In DNA, the CDR3 is TGTGCCAGCAGCGTCGTAGGGGGCGGTGAGCAGTACTTC. This gives the protein CASSVVGGGEQYF.

The rearrangement joins TRBV18 to TRBJ1-3; TRBD1 aligns across 12 bases. CDR1 and CDR2 from the germline V gene are KGHSH and LQKENI. V trimming: 4 bases; J trimming: 0 bases; junction bases outside the gene matches: 10. The CDR3 is made up of 19 amino acids. CDR3 DNA: TGTGCCAGCTCACTTGCCGGGACAGGGGGCGTCGGCTCTGGAAACACCATATATTTT. Translation gives CASSLAGTGGVGSGNTIYF.

This chain's CDR3 is CASSLEMASGSYNEQFF. The CDR3 DNA reads TGTGCCAGCAGCTTAGAGATGGCCAGCGGCTCCTACAATGAGCAGTTCTTC. This chain connects TRBV7-6 to TRBJ2-1; TRBD2 is a possible D gene (5 bases). V was cut by 1 base and J by 0 bases, with 13 bases left in between. The CDR3 is 17 amino acids. Germline V lookup: CDR1 SGHVS, CDR2 FNYEAQ.

This clone appeared once. This chain uses TRBV7-9 with TRBJ1-6, with a possible D match to TRBD1 (6 bases). Trimming shortened V by 5 bases and J by 5 bases, and 13 bases separated the two germline ends. The CDR3 totals 15 residues. The germline V gene encodes CDR1 SEHNR and CDR2 FQNEAQ (reference sequence). The CDR3 nucleotides are TGTGCCAGCAGCAGCTGGGGGGGCGATAATTCACCCCTCCACTTT. This gives the protein CASSSWGGDNSPLHF.

The chain carries TRBV4-3 and TRBJ1-6; tentative D call: TRBD1 (6 bases). The CDR3 consists of 14 residues. The germline CDR1 and CDR2 sequences are LGHNA and YSLEER. The V and J ends lost 4 bases and 8 bases respectively, with 12 bases between them. As DNA, the CDR3 is TGCGCCAGCAGCCTCCAGGGGAGTGATTCACCCCTCCACTTT. Residues: CASSLQGSDSPLHF.

V is TRBV19 and J is TRBJ1-3; D remains unclear. The CDR3 loop spans 13 amino acids. The V end was cut by 0 bases, the J end by 6 bases, with 6 bases between. The germline V gene encodes CDR1 LNHDA and CDR2 SQIVND (reference sequence). DNA of the CDR3: TGTGCCAGTAGTATAGATCCAGAAAACACCATATATTTT. Translated, it gives CASSIDPENTIYF.

This clone was recorded a few times. The rearrangement links TRBV5-1 to TRBJ2-2, with 8 nucleotides matching TRBD1. The CDR3 runs 15 residues. V was clipped by 4 bases and J by 5 bases; unmatched bases: 7. The germline V gene encodes CDR1 SGHRS and CDR2 YFSETQ. The CDR3 here is CASSPGQGLTGELFF. The CDR3 DNA reads as TGCGCCAGCAGCCCCGGACAGGGTCTGACCGGGGAGCTGTTTTTT.

This clone was detected only a few times. This sequence joins TRBV11-2 and TRBJ2-7; TRBD1 matches at 7 bases. The CDR3 length is 16 residues. The V gene's germline CDR1 is SGHAT and CDR2 FQNNGV. Germline trimming cut 1 base from V and 3 bases from J; bases unmatched to any gene: 9. The CDR3 sequence: CASSLVAGTAFYEQYF. CDR3 nucleotides: TGTGCCAGCAGCTTAGTGGCCGGGACAGCGTTCTACGAGCAGTACTTC.

This clone was counted a single time. This sequence joins TRBV7-2 and TRBJ2-3; the D is unclear. Germline CDR1 and CDR2: SGHTA and FQGNSA. The CDR3 is 12 residues long. Trimming took off 4 bases at V and 2 bases at J, with 4 bases between the two ends. This CDR3 is CASSSYTDTQYF. The CDR3 coding sequence is TGTGCCAGCAGCTCCTACACAGATACGCAGTATTTT.

This sequence joins TRBV5-6 and TRBJ1-4; D unresolved. Trimming shortened V by 1 base and J by 3 bases, and 7 bases separated the two germline ends. Germline loops: CDR1 SGHDT, CDR2 YYEEEE. The CDR3 is made up of 14 amino acids. As DNA, the CDR3 is TGTGCCAGCAGCTTGCCCCGGGCTAATGAAAAACTGTTTTTT. Translating gives CASSLPRANEKLFF.

J is TRBJ2-7 and V is TRBV27; perhaps TRBD1 as D (5 bases). Germline CDR1 MNHEY, CDR2 SMNVEV (reference sequence). The CDR3 loop spans 12 amino acids. V was pared by 8 bases and J by 3 bases, with 11 bases between. The CDR3 coding sequence is TGTGCCAGCTCCGGACACGGCTACGAGCAGTACTTC. This encodes CASSGHGYEQYF.

The chain couples TRBV6-2 or TRBV6-3 to TRBJ1-1; D possibly corresponds to TRBD1 (5 bases). The CDR3 has 16 residues. Germline-derived CDR1 and CDR2 are MNHEY and SVGEGT. The germline V and J ends were trimmed by 0 bases and 3 bases, with 14 bases remaining between them. DNA for the CDR3: TGTGCCAGCAGTTACTCGAAGTTTGGGGGGGACACTGAAGCTTTCTTT. As protein: CASSYSKFGGDTEAFF.

This chain's CDR3 is CASSAGDRGLADTQYF. For the CDR3, the DNA is TGTGCCAGCAGCGCTGGGGACAGGGGGTTGGCAGATACGCAGTATTTT. This chain joins TRBV9 and TRBJ2-3; TRBD1 agrees at 11 bases. Looked up from germline, CDR1 is SGDLS and CDR2 is YYNGEE. The CDR3 is made up of 16 amino acids. V shed 3 bases and J 4 bases; nucleotides not matched to a gene: 7.

CDR3 in amino acids: CASRFDSNTEAFF. For the CDR3, the DNA is TGTGCCAGCAGATTCGACAGTAACACTGAAGCTTTCTTT. The chain links TRBV11-3 to TRBJ1-1; D might be TRBD1 (5 bases). The V end lost 6 bases, the J end lost 2 bases, and 10 bases lay between the germline ends. The V gene's germline CDR1 is SGHNT and CDR2 YENEEA. The CDR3 loop spans 13 amino acids.

V gene TRBV29-1 combines with J gene TRBJ2-7, with TRBD2 matching over 7 bases. The germline V gene has CDR1 SQVTM and CDR2 ANQGSEA. This CDR3 region has 11 residues. Germline trimming cut 4 bases from V and 3 bases from J; bases unmatched to any gene: 0. The CDR3 nucleotides are TGCAGCGTTGGGGGGGGCTACGAGCAGTACTTC. Residues: CSVGGGYEQYF.

The chain has TRBV28 and TRBJ2-4; D remains unclear. V lost 6 bases to trimming and J lost 0 bases, with 12 bases between them. The length of the CDR3 is 15 residues. Germline V gene sequence: CDR1 MDHEN, CDR2 SYDVKM. The CDR3, as DNA: TGTGCCAGCAGCACGCCGGAGCTAGCCAAAAACATTCAGTACTTC. As protein: CASSTPELAKNIQYF.

The chain uses TRBV18 and TRBJ1-2, with D hard to call. The CDR3 totals 13 residues. The V and J ends lost 3 bases and 10 bases respectively, with 15 bases between them. Germline-derived CDR1 and CDR2 are KGHSH and LQKENI. CDR3 amino acids: CASSPSSQAPYTF. The CDR3 DNA sequence: TGTGCCAGCTCACCTTCTAGCCAGGCACCCTACACCTTC.